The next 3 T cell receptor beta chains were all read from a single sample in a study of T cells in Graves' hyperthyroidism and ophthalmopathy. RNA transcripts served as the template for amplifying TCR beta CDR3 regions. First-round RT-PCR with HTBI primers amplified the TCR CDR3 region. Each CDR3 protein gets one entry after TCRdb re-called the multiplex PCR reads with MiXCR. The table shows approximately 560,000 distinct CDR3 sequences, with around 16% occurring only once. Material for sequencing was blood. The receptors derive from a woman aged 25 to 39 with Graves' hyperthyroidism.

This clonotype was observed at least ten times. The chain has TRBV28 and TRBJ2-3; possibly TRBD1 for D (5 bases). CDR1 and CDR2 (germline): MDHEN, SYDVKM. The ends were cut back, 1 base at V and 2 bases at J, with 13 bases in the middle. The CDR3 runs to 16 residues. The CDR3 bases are TGTGCCAGCAGTTTATCCCCAGGGTGGGACACAGATACGCAGTATTTT. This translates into CASSLSPGWDTDTQYF. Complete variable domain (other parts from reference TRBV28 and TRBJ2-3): DVKVTQSSRYLVKRTGEKVFLECVQDMDHENMFWYRQDPGLGLRLIYFSYDVKMKEKGDIPEGYSVSREKKERFSLILESASTNQTSMYLCASSLSPGWDTDTQYFGPGTRLTVL.

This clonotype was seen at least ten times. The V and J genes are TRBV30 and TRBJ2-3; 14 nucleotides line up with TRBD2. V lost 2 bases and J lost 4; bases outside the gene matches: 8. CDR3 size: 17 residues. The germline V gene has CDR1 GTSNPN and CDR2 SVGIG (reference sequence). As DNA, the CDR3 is TGTGCCTGGAGTCGGACTAGCGGGAGGACAGGGGCAGATACGCAGTATTTT. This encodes CAWSRTSGRTGADTQYF.

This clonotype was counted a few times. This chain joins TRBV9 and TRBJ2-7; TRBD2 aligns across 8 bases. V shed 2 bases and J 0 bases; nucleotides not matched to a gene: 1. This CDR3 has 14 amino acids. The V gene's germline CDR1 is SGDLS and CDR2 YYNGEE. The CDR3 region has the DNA TGTGCCAGCAGCGTTAGCGGGAACTCCTACGAGCAGTACTTC. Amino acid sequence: CASSVSGNSYEQYF.